These T cell receptor beta chains were read from a single sample in a study of cytomegalovirus exposure and HLA in healthy donors. This table comes from immunoSEQ multiplex PCR, and its TCRdb copy is limited to in-frame clones, with some not included. This table holds 65,000 to 85,000 clones, 85% to 95% found once. Sequenced input: PBMCs. These receptors were obtained from a woman aged 18 to 35 in good health and CMV-seronegative. CDR3s include the opening cysteine and the closing phenylalanine or tryptophan. A D gene is named only where the DNA matches it firmly. Size tells how often a clone was seen (once, few, many) or the class of an expanded clone, and some rows leave it out.

CDR3 DNA: TGTGCCAACTCCATAGGGAGTAGCTCCTACAATGAGCAGTTCTTC
CDR3 protein: CANSIGSSSYNEQFF
V gene: TRBV2
J gene: TRBJ2-1
clone size: once
D gene: NA

CDR3 DNA: TGTGCCGCTACGGGTAGCACTGAAGCTTTCTTT
CDR3 protein: CAATGSTEAFF
V gene: TRBV28
J gene: TRBJ1-1
clone size: NA
D gene: NA

CDR3 DNA: TGTGCCAGCAGCCCCTATGGACAAACAAACACTGAAGCTTTCTTT
CDR3 protein: CASSPYGQTNTEAFF
V gene: TRBV7-8
J gene: TRBJ1-1
clone size: NA
D gene: NA

CDR3 DNA: TGTGCTAGTGACCTCGGGGGAGTGCGACCCCAGCATTTT
CDR3 protein: CASDLGGVRPQHF
V gene: TRBV12-5
J gene: TRBJ1-5
clone size: NA
D gene: NA

CDR3 DNA: TGTGCCAGCAGCCTCTCTAGCGGTTACTCCTACGAGCAGTACTTC
CDR3 protein: CASSLSSGYSYEQYF
V gene: TRBV7-2
J gene: TRBJ2-7
clone size: once
D gene: TRBD2

CDR3 DNA: TGCAGCACGACGACAGGGACCACTGAAGCTTTCTTT
CDR3 protein: CSTTTGTTEAFF
V gene: TRBV29-1
J gene: TRBJ1-1
clone size: NA
D gene: TRBD1

CDR3 DNA: TGTGCCAGCAGCCGGGACAGACGGTACGAGCAGTACTTC
CDR3 protein: CASSRDRRYEQYF
V gene: TRBV2
J gene: TRBJ2-7
clone size: NA
D gene: TRBD1

CDR3 DNA: TGCGCCAGCAGCCTACAGGGGCAGGGCGGGGAGCTGTTTTTT
CDR3 protein: CASSLQGQGGELFF
V gene: TRBV4-1
J gene: TRBJ2-2
clone size: NA
D gene: TRBD1

CDR3 DNA: TGTGCCAGCAGTTTATCGATAAACAGACTCGCGGGGAACACTGAAGCTTTCTTT
CDR3 protein: CASSLSINRLAGNTEAFF
V gene: TRBV27
J gene: TRBJ1-1
clone size: NA
D gene: NA

CDR3 DNA: TGTGCCAGACAGGGTGGGAGGGACACTGAAGCTTTCTTT
CDR3 protein: CARQGGRDTEAFF
V gene: TRBV2
J gene: TRBJ1-1
clone size: NA
D gene: NA

CDR3 DNA: TGTGCCAGCACAGCGGGGAACACTGAAGCTTTCTTT
CDR3 protein: CASTAGNTEAFF
V gene: TRBV6-5
J gene: TRBJ1-1
clone size: NA
D gene: NA

CDR3 DNA: TGTGCCACCGAGCGGGGCCGGGGGGAGACCCAGTACTTC
CDR3 protein: CATERGRGETQYF
V gene: TRBV19
J gene: TRBJ2-5
clone size: NA
D gene: TRBD2

CDR3 DNA: TGTGCCAGCAGCGCAGCGGGAGGCCTTTCCGAGCAGTACTTC
CDR3 protein: CASSAAGGLSEQYF
V gene: TRBV9
J gene: TRBJ2-7
clone size: NA
D gene: TRBD2

CDR3 DNA: TGTGCCAGCAGCTCCCCCCGAGCGGGGAAAGAGACCCAGTACTTC
CDR3 protein: CASSSPRAGKETQYF
V gene: TRBV5-6
J gene: TRBJ2-5
clone size: NA
D gene: TRBD2

CDR3 DNA: TGTGCCACCAGCAGGACAGGGTCCCATGGCTACACCTTC
CDR3 protein: CATSRTGSHGYTF
V gene: TRBV15
J gene: TRBJ1-2
clone size: NA
D gene: TRBD1

CDR3 DNA: TGTGCTAGTGGTTTGGGACAGGGCGATAACTATGGCTACACCTTC
CDR3 protein: CASGLGQGDNYGYTF
V gene: TRBV12-5
J gene: TRBJ1-2
clone size: NA
D gene: TRBD1

CDR3 DNA: TGTGCCAGTACCCCCGCGGGGACAGGCGCCTACGAGCAGTACTTC
CDR3 protein: CASTPAGTGAYEQYF
V gene: TRBV19
J gene: TRBJ2-7
clone size: NA
D gene: TRBD1

CDR3 DNA: TGTGCCAGTAGAGGAAGGGGCGCAGTTATTGAGACCCAGTACTTC
CDR3 protein: CASRGRGAVIETQYF
V gene: TRBV19
J gene: TRBJ2-5
clone size: NA
D gene: NA

CDR3 DNA: TGTGCCAGCAGTCGCCAGGGCGGTGATGGCTACACCTTC
CDR3 protein: CASSRQGGDGYTF
V gene: TRBV6-5
J gene: TRBJ1-2
clone size: NA
D gene: NA

CDR3 DNA: TGTGCCAGCAGTTTAAGTACAGCCTACGAGCAGTACTTC
CDR3 protein: CASSLSTAYEQYF
V gene: TRBV27
J gene: TRBJ2-7
clone size: NA
D gene: NA

CDR3 DNA: TGTGCCTGGAGTGAACTAGCGGGAGGGTACAATGAGCAGTTCTTC
CDR3 protein: CAWSELAGGYNEQFF
V gene: TRBV30
J gene: TRBJ2-1
clone size: once
D gene: TRBD2

CDR3 DNA: TGCAGTGTTTATCGGTCGGGGGAGCAGTACTTC
CDR3 protein: CSVYRSGEQYF
V gene: TRBV20-1
J gene: TRBJ2-7
clone size: NA
D gene: NA

CDR3 DNA: TGTGCCAGCAGTGAATTGGGGACTAGAGGGAATACGCAGTATTTT
CDR3 protein: CASSELGTRGNTQYF
V gene: TRBV25-1
J gene: TRBJ2-3
clone size: NA
D gene: TRBD2

CDR3 DNA: TGTGCCAGCAGCACAGGGGGTTTCGGGGCGGAGAACACTGAAGCTTTCTTT
CDR3 protein: CASSTGGFGAENTEAFF
V gene: TRBV7-2
J gene: TRBJ1-1
clone size: NA
D gene: TRBD1

CDR3 DNA: TGTGCCAGCTCACCGGACATGAACACTGAAGCTTTCTTT
CDR3 protein: CASSPDMNTEAFF
V gene: TRBV18
J gene: TRBJ1-1
clone size: NA
D gene: NA

CDR3 DNA: TGTGCCAGCAGCGGCACCACCGGGACTGACTCCTACGAGCAGTACTTC
CDR3 protein: CASSGTTGTDSYEQYF
V gene: TRBV7-9
J gene: TRBJ2-7
clone size: NA
D gene: NA

CDR3 DNA: TGTGCCACCAGCAGAGGTACTAGCGCGATTTCCACAGATACGCAGTATTTT
CDR3 protein: CATSRGTSAISTDTQYF
V gene: TRBV15
J gene: TRBJ2-3
clone size: NA
D gene: TRBD2

CDR3 DNA: TGCGCCAGCAGCCAAAACAGGGTCCACTACGAGCAGTACTTC
CDR3 protein: CASSQNRVHYEQYF
V gene: TRBV4-1
J gene: TRBJ2-7
clone size: NA
D gene: NA

CDR3 DNA: TGCGCCAGCAGCCAAACTCCTTCCTCTGGAAACACCATATATTTT
CDR3 protein: CASSQTPSSGNTIYF
V gene: TRBV4-3
J gene: TRBJ1-3
clone size: NA
D gene: NA

CDR3 DNA: TGTGCCAGCAGTGACGGGACTAGCGCAGATACGCAGTATTTT
CDR3 protein: CASSDGTSADTQYF
V gene: TRBV6-4
J gene: TRBJ2-3
clone size: NA
D gene: TRBD2

CDR3 DNA: TGTGCCAGCAGTCCCAGCGGGGGGGCCCCAGATACGCAGTATTTT
CDR3 protein: CASSPSGGAPDTQYF
V gene: TRBV6-6
J gene: TRBJ2-3
clone size: NA
D gene: TRBD2

CDR3 DNA: TGTGCCAGCAGTTTTCAGGGATCTTCCCAGCATTTT
CDR3 protein: CASSFQGSSQHF
V gene: TRBV28
J gene: TRBJ1-5
clone size: NA
D gene: NA

CDR3 DNA: NA
CDR3 protein: CAWSVGGGAYF
V gene: TRBV30
J gene: TRBJ2-7
clone size: NA
D gene: NA

CDR3 DNA: TGTGCCAGCAGTCCGCGGAGGTCTAGCGGGAGGGCCGGGGAGACCCAGTACTTC
CDR3 protein: CASSPRRSSGRAGETQYF
V gene: TRBV7-9
J gene: TRBJ2-5
clone size: once
D gene: TRBD2

CDR3 DNA: TGTGCCAGCAGCTTGGAGCTGACTGGCTCCTACGAGCAGTACTTC
CDR3 protein: CASSLELTGSYEQYF
V gene: TRBV7-2
J gene: TRBJ2-7
clone size: NA
D gene: NA

CDR3 DNA: TGTGCCAGCTCAGGGCTCCTAGCCAAAAACATTCAGTACTTC
CDR3 protein: CASSGLLAKNIQYF
V gene: TRBV19
J gene: TRBJ2-4
clone size: NA
D gene: NA

CDR3 DNA: TGTGCCAGCAGCGCACAAATGACAGGGGAAACCACGGGATTCTACAATGAGCAGTTCTTC
CDR3 protein: CASSAQMTGETTGFYNEQFF
V gene: TRBV9
J gene: TRBJ2-1
clone size: NA
D gene: TRBD1

CDR3 DNA: TGTGCCTGGAGTGTACACAGGGAAACCTTC
CDR3 protein: CAWSVHRETF
V gene: TRBV30
J gene: TRBJ1-2
clone size: NA
D gene: NA

CDR3 DNA: TGCACCAGCAGAAAAGGATACAAGCGGGGGGGCCTCGGAGAGACCCAGTACTTC
CDR3 protein: CTSRKGYKRGGLGETQYF
V gene: TRBV1
J gene: TRBJ2-5
clone size: NA
D gene: NA

CDR3 DNA: TGTGCCAGCAGTTCGCGAACAGGGCTTACTGAAGCTTTCTTT
CDR3 protein: CASSSRTGLTEAFF
V gene: TRBV28
J gene: TRBJ1-1
clone size: NA
D gene: NA

CDR3 DNA: TGTGCCAGCAGCCTACCCCTCGACGGTCCGAGAGGAGCTTTCTTT
CDR3 protein: CASSLPLDGPRGAFF
V gene: TRBV11-2
J gene: TRBJ1-1
clone size: NA
D gene: NA

CDR3 DNA: TGTGCCAGCAGCAGACTATCGGGGGCTTTCTTT
CDR3 protein: CASSRLSGAFF
V gene: TRBV28
J gene: TRBJ1-1
clone size: once
D gene: NA

CDR3 DNA: TGTGCCAGCAGCGCGGGACAGCAGAACACTGAAGCTTTCTTT
CDR3 protein: CASSAGQQNTEAFF
V gene: TRBV7-9
J gene: TRBJ1-1
clone size: NA
D gene: TRBD1

CDR3 DNA: TGTGCCAGTAGCGCAGGGCGAAACTATGGCTACACCTTC
CDR3 protein: CASSAGRNYGYTF
V gene: TRBV19
J gene: TRBJ1-2
clone size: NA
D gene: NA

CDR3 DNA: TGTGCCAGCAGTTTATTGAGCTACGAGCAGTACTTC
CDR3 protein: CASSLLSYEQYF
V gene: TRBV28
J gene: TRBJ2-7
clone size: NA
D gene: NA

CDR3 DNA: TGTGCCAGAAGCTTATCAGACCAGACTAGAAAATACAATGAGCAGTTCTTC
CDR3 protein: CARSLSDQTRKYNEQFF
V gene: TRBV5-3
J gene: TRBJ2-1
clone size: NA
D gene: NA

CDR3 DNA: TGTGCCTGGAGTCAAGCGGGTAGCACAGATACGCAGTATTTT
CDR3 protein: CAWSQAGSTDTQYF
V gene: TRBV30
J gene: TRBJ2-3
clone size: NA
D gene: NA

CDR3 DNA: TGTGCCAGCAGCGTGACAGGAGGTAATGAAAAACTGTTTTTT
CDR3 protein: CASSVTGGNEKLFF
V gene: TRBV9
J gene: TRBJ1-4
clone size: NA
D gene: NA

CDR3 DNA: TGCGCCAGCAGCCAAGATTTTAGCGGGAGATCGTACGAGCAGTACTTC
CDR3 protein: CASSQDFSGRSYEQYF
V gene: TRBV4-1
J gene: TRBJ2-7
clone size: NA
D gene: TRBD2

CDR3 DNA: TGTGCCAGCAGTTTTAATCTAGGGGGCTACGAGCAGTACTTC
CDR3 protein: CASSFNLGGYEQYF
V gene: TRBV6-6
J gene: TRBJ2-7
clone size: NA
D gene: NA

CDR3 DNA: TGTGCCAGCAGCACCGGGACAGAGATCTACGAGCAGTACTTC
CDR3 protein: CASSTGTEIYEQYF
V gene: TRBV9
J gene: TRBJ2-7
clone size: NA
D gene: TRBD1

CDR3 DNA: TGTGCCAGCAGCTTGACAGGGACAGTACAAGAGACCCAGTACTTC
CDR3 protein: CASSLTGTVQETQYF
V gene: TRBV7-9
J gene: TRBJ2-5
clone size: NA
D gene: TRBD1

CDR3 DNA: TGTGCCAGCAGCTTAAAGGGGTGGGACAGGGGCCTTGAAAAACTGTTTTTT
CDR3 protein: CASSLKGWDRGLEKLFF
V gene: TRBV7-9
J gene: TRBJ1-4
clone size: once
D gene: TRBD1

CDR3 DNA: TGTGCCAGCAGCGGCCCCGGGGGGGAGCAGTACTTC
CDR3 protein: CASSGPGGEQYF
V gene: TRBV5-4
J gene: TRBJ2-7
clone size: NA
D gene: TRBD2